This TCR beta chain was sequenced in a study of beta chain features in type 1 diabetes. Study results and caveats: The study found moderately but significantly shorter TCRB CDR3s in all four CD4+ subsets of Type 1 diabetes patients. VDJ junctions from patients with type 1 diabetes contained fewer insertions and more deletions.

Worth noting for this clone: Its target is unknown.

Sequencing targeted expressed TCRB transcripts, as all isolated RNA had been reverse transcribed. Sequenced by immunoSEQ multiplex PCR; TCRdb stores in-frame clones only, minus some. The data show around 40,000 clones, approximately 68% seen once. Sorted populations all had greater than 95% purity. The V gene lost 0 bases and the J gene lost 5 bases, with 5 bases spanning the gap. In germline, CDR1 is SGHRS, CDR2 YFSETQ. CDR3 length: 13 residues. Sequencing input: Tregs from blood. This sequence was found in a woman between 18 and 29 years old with type 1 diabetes. V gene TRBV5-1 combines with J gene TRBJ1-4; D ambiguous. CDR3 amino acids: CASSLDANEKLFF. The CDR3 nucleotides are TGCGCCAGCAGCTTGGACGCGAATGAAAAACTGTTTTTT.